This T cell receptor beta chain stems from a study of blood T cell repertoires in COVID-19 (TCRdb year 2020). With respect to the entire study: Collaborator samples came from the United States, Italy and Spain and covered acute and convalescent phases of COVID-19. HLA class I and class II types, where available, came from metadata supplied by the sample provider rather than from assay-based typing. Deeply sampled blood TCRbeta repertoires from subjects exposed to, actively infected with, or recovered from COVID-19 were included in the dataset. The repertoires were made available in a free public database intended to serve as a resource for research on the immune response to SARS-CoV-2. The material from the prospective study consisted of cDNA or gDNA derived from T cells, B-cell-depleted T cells, or PBMCs. The samples were drawn from two sources: the first 160 participants of the ongoing ImmuneRACE study, and 1,000 to 1,500 subjects contributed by 6 global collaborators. Nearly every sample came with metadata listing a de-identified subject ID, COVID-19 status, age in years and sex. Beyond this particular receptor, the publication reports: The quantity of clinical and demographic metadata differed by source and by participant and was supplied without curation.

V sheds 3 bases and J sheds 8 bases, leaving 11 bases between their ends. From a lookup of the germline V gene, CDR1 and CDR2 are KGHSH and LQKENI. The CDR3 spans 13 residues, from the cysteine through the phenylalanine. Only the CDR3 DNA is retained, 39 bases long and in frame from the first base. The collaborating institutions used their own protocols to collect whole blood in K2EDTA tubes. For TCRbeta analysis, collaborators shipped samples in one of three forms: frozen whole blood, isolated PBMCs, or DNA extracted from either of those sample types. TCRbeta CDR3 regions were amplified from genomic DNA by means of the immunoSEQ Assay, a bias-controlled multiplex PCR. Under the source paper's analysis protocol: The number of nucleated cells in each sample was estimated from the amplification of reference gene primers within the assay. To quantify the absolute abundance of each unique TCRbeta CDR3 rearrangement, sequence reads were collapsed and filtered. For each sample, productive Simpson clonality was calculated as the square root of Simpson's diversity index over productive rearrangements. TCRdb took over this immuneACCESS table, retaining in-frame rearrangements with V and J assigned. Such tables are incomplete; in checked studies, under half of the missing clones stem from an unresolved V gene, and the remainder is unexplained. The D gene and trimming were derived from the DNA, and the V and J assignments and clone size from that table. The sample yields around 190,000 clones; about 80% were counted once. The top ten clonotypes cover roughly 8.7% of the sample.

Regarding this clone: Its antigen is currently not known. No base qualities exist here, and no much larger clone lies one base off it.

The material sequenced was peripheral blood. Recombination connected TRBV18 to TRBJ1-5; D gene: possibly TRBD1, on 6 matching bases. This clonotype was obtained from a woman aged 45-65 years with active or convalescent COVID-19. At the DNA level, the sequence is TGTGCCAGCTCACCCCGAGGGGGGGAGCCCCAGCATTTT. Its coded protein is CASSPRGGEPQHF.